This T cell receptor (beta chain) was documented in a study of T cells in Graves' hyperthyroidism and ophthalmopathy. Study-level findings and limits: Peripheral blood also featured most of the thyroid clonotypes expanded above 0.001. In simple terms, a model built on 13 V-J features told ophthalmopathy apart from stable hyperthyroidism.

The CDR3 spans 22 amino acids, including both terminal residues. Germline values: CDR1 SEHNR, CDR2 FQNEAQ (reference sequence). Of note for this clonotype: Its matching antigen is unknown. No DNA is shown, since the ends of the CDR3 on it are uncertain; the CDR3 is the one TCRdb lists.

Researchers took RNA transcripts and amplified the TCR beta CDR3 regions from them. First-round RT-PCR of the TCR CDR3 relied on the HTBI primer set. TCRdb reprocessed the multiplex PCR reads via MiXCR and lists one record per CDR3 protein. The sample consists of 480,000 or so distinct CDR3 sequences, around 50% of them appearing once. Uncontrolled infections, other autoimmune diseases, pregnancy or lactation led to exclusion of patients. The sequenced sample was peripheral blood or thyroid tissue (not recorded which). The TCR sequence derives from an adult woman with Graves' disease, either hyperthyroidism or ophthalmopathy (not recorded which). V usage is TRBV7-9 and J usage is TRBJ2-7; the D call TRBD2 from the table was never checked on the DNA. This CDR3 is CASSFYICSASLGTSGSYEQYF.